This T cell receptor (beta chain) was observed in a study of technical replicates of blood from several donors. There are 13 residues in the CDR3. The germline V gene encodes CDR1 GTSNPN and CDR2 SVGIG (reference sequence). Trimming removed 2 bases at V and 4 bases at J, with 10 bases between. Method: immunoSEQ multiplex PCR; TCRdb's copy keeps in-frame clones and lacks some. The sample yields about 72,000 clones, less than 97% seen once. The sample comprised T cells isolated from PBMCs. V usage is TRBV30 and J usage is TRBJ2-3; no clear D. The sequence derives from a human donor in good health. CDR3 protein: CAWSSVAPDTQYF. The CDR3 nucleotides read TGTGCCTGGAGTTCGGTAGCTCCAGATACGCAGTATTTT.